The 18 T cell receptor beta chains below all came from one sample that was sequenced in a study of post-analysis software for immune sequencing data. Study results and limitations: Controls had lower frequencies than patients of about five TRBV segments, which included TRBV5-6, TRBV5-1 and TRBV20-1.

Their antigens remain unidentified. Unique molecular identifiers were present in the TCR beta cDNA libraries. TCRdb redid the calling of the PCR reads with MiXCR, one entry per CDR3 protein. This table has around 500,000 distinct CDR3 sequences, roughly 34% appearing once. Specimen: blood. Receptor source: a girl between 2 and 17 years old with multiple sclerosis.

This chain uses TRBV10-3 with TRBJ1-2; 8 bases align to TRBD1. Germline V gene lookup returns CDR1 ENHRY and CDR2 SYGVKD. This CDR3 is 14 amino acids long. The V gene end was trimmed by 2 bases and the J gene end by 5 bases; junction bases not matched to a gene: 4. The CDR3 coding sequence is TGTGCCATCAGTGAGCAGGGGGCTAGGTATGGCTACACCTTC. This codes for CAISEQGARYGYTF.

This clonotype has just a few counts. V usage is TRBV5-1 and J usage is TRBJ2-5, with D perhaps matching TRBD1 (5 bases). V lost 2 bases and J lost 11, with 16 bases in between. CDR3 length equals 13 residues. The germline V gene encodes CDR1 SGHRS and CDR2 YFSETQ. This chain's CDR3 is CASSFTITGEQYF. CDR3 bases: TGCGCCAGCAGCTTTACCATAACAGGAGAGCAGTACTTC.

This clonotype occurred a few times. This sequence joins TRBV6-5 and TRBJ1-1, with 7 bases fitting TRBD1. This CDR3 has 14 residues. CDR1 and CDR2 from the germline V gene are MNHEY and SVGAGI. V lost 6 bases to trimming and J lost 1 base; unmatched junction nucleotides: 5. Written as DNA, the CDR3 is TGTGCCAGCAGGGTCGGGACAGCGAACACTGAAGCTTTCTTT. This translates into CASRVGTANTEAFF.

The chain carries TRBV10-1 and TRBJ1-1; D gene ambiguous. Trimming cost V 2 bases and J 10 bases, with 14 bases left between them. Per germline, CDR1 WNHNN and CDR2 SYGVQD (reference sequence). The CDR3 is 13 residues long. As DNA, the CDR3 is TGCGCCAGCAGTGAGACCGCGGACGGGAGAGCTTTCTTT. Translation gives CASSETADGRAFF.

The CDR3 coding sequence is TGCAGTGCTAGGGGCTGGCGGGGGGGTCGCACAGATACGCAGTATTTT. Translating gives CSARGWRGGRTDTQYF. The rearrangement joins TRBV20-1 to TRBJ2-3; 9 bases are shared with TRBD2. V lost 3 bases, J lost 1 base, and 8 bases stayed unmatched. The germline V gene encodes CDR1 DFQATT and CDR2 SNEGSKA (reference sequence). CDR3 length: 16 residues.

The rearrangement uses TRBV29-1 and TRBJ2-1; D is possibly TRBD2 (5 bases). Germline CDR1 SQVTM, CDR2 ANQGSEA. This CDR3 comprises 14 residues. V was cut by 4 bases and J by 4 bases, with 14 bases left in between. CDR3 bases: TGCAGCGTTGGAGTGGGCGGGCCTTACAATGAGCAGTTCTTC. As protein: CSVGVGGPYNEQFF.

The chain couples TRBV2 to TRBJ1-1; D not resolved. Germline V gene lookup returns CDR1 SNHLY and CDR2 FYNNEI. The CDR3 consists of 13 residues. The V end was cut by 6 bases, the J end by 0 bases, with 8 bases between. The CDR3 region has the DNA TGTGCCAGCAGCCAAATTATGAACACTGAAGCTTTCTTT. This sequence encodes CASSQIMNTEAFF.

The V and J genes are TRBV20-1 and TRBJ1-1; 7 bases map to TRBD1. V shed 0 bases, J shed 11 bases, and the junction held 9 bases outside the gene matches. CDR1 and CDR2 from the germline V gene are DFQATT and SNEGSKA (reference sequence). This CDR3 has 13 residues. The CDR3 DNA sequence: TGCAGTGCTAGAGATCAGACAGGGTCGCGGGCTTTCTTT. It encodes CSARDQTGSRAFF.

The V and J genes are TRBV29-1 and TRBJ1-2, with D unclear. Germline V gene sequence: CDR1 SQVTM, CDR2 ANQGSEA. Trimming removed 3 bases from V and 4 bases from J, with 12 bases in between. This CDR3 has 13 residues. CDR3 loop: CSVEEGAVYGYTF. CDR3 coding DNA: TGCAGCGTTGAGGAGGGTGCCGTCTATGGCTACACCTTC.

In this sample, this clonotype turned up a few times. The chain couples TRBV5-1 to TRBJ1-1, with 7 bases aligning to TRBD1. The length of the CDR3 is 14 residues. CDR1 is SGHRS and CDR2 is YFSETQ in the germline V gene. Trimming removed 5 bases from V and 2 bases from J; junction bases left unmatched: 6. The chain's CDR3 is CASSTTGVNTEAFF. The DNA of the CDR3 is TGCGCCAGCAGTACTACAGGGGTTAACACTGAAGCTTTCTTT.

In this sample, this clonotype turned up a few times. The chain combines TRBV4-1 with TRBJ2-4; D is undetermined. The V end was cut by 1 base, the J end by 7 bases, with 8 bases between. The CDR3 has 13 amino acids. Looked up from germline, CDR1 is MGHRA and CDR2 is YSYEKL. CDR3 loop: CASSQGASNIQYF. CDR3 coding DNA: TGCGCCAGCAGCCAAGGGGCGTCGAACATTCAGTACTTC.

The chain recombines TRBV5-1 with TRBJ2-3, with 7 bases matching TRBD2. V lost 4 bases to trimming and J lost 1 base; unmatched junction nucleotides: 6. The CDR3 is 15 amino acids. Germline lookup yields CDR1 SGHRS and CDR2 YFSETQ. CDR3 residues: CASSRGDGGTDTQYF. As DNA, the CDR3 is TGCGCCAGCAGCCGGGGGGACGGTGGCACAGATACGCAGTATTTT.

This chain links TRBV3-1 with TRBJ2-1; TRBD2 matches at 13 bases. J gave up 15 bases and V 0 bases, and 11 bases lay outside the gene matches. The CDR3 is made up of 16 amino acids. Germline-derived CDR1 and CDR2 are LGHDT and YNNKEL (reference sequence). The CDR3 DNA is TGTGCCAGCAGCCAAGACAGACTAGCGGGGGGCGGCGGGCTGTTCTTC. Amino acid sequence: CASSQDRLAGGGGLFF.

This clonotype turned up a few times. The chain combines TRBV15 with TRBJ1-5; D not certain. Germline CDR1 LNHNV, CDR2 YYDKDF (reference sequence). This CDR3 comprises 13 residues. V was pared by 0 bases and J by 6 bases, with 6 bases between. The CDR3 here is CATSRDGGQPQHF. In nucleotides, the CDR3 is TGTGCCACCAGCAGAGATGGTGGTCAGCCCCAGCATTTT.

The chain joins TRBV20-1 to TRBJ1-5, with D possibly TRBD1 on 6 matching bases. Germline CDR1 is DFQATT and CDR2 is SNEGSKA (reference sequence). The CDR3 extends over 15 amino acids. V lost 8 bases and J lost 0, with 17 bases in between. The CDR3, as DNA: TGCAGTACTAAGCCACAGGGCCATAGCAATCAGCCCCAGCATTTT. Amino acids: CSTKPQGHSNQPQHF.

The genes are TRBV3-1 and TRBJ1-2; no clear D. V lost 5 bases and J lost 3, with 13 bases in between. Germline assignment: CDR1 LGHDT and CDR2 YNNKEL (reference sequence). The CDR3 has 14 amino acids. The CDR3, as DNA: TGTGCCAGCAGCTTCCACGACGCAGACTATGGCTACACCTTC. Translation gives CASSFHDADYGYTF.

This clonotype was seen more than once but under ten times. This chain links TRBV20-1 with TRBJ1-4; D is ambiguous. The CDR3 length is 13 residues. Trimming cost V 4 bases and J 6 bases, with 12 bases left between them. Germline CDR1 reads DFQATT; CDR2 reads SNEGSKA (reference sequence). The CDR3 loop reads CSAIGPSDEKLFF. The CDR3 nucleotides are TGCAGTGCTATTGGACCCTCCGATGAAAAACTGTTTTTT.

With regard to this clonotype: The junction and the germline gene differ at one end; a read error may be behind it. The V and J genes are TRBV3-1 and TRBJ2-1; D not resolved. Germline V gene sequence: CDR1 LGHDT, CDR2 YNNKEL (reference sequence). CDR3 length: 12 amino acids. The CDR3 sequence: CVSSLNGDEQFF. DNA for the CDR3: TGTGTCAGCAGCCTAAACGGCGATGAGCAGTTCTTC.